The entry that follows covers one T cell receptor beta chain sequence. Its specificity is unknown. CDR3 size: 18 residues. The entry originates in a study of Ad26.COV2.S vaccination and SARS-CoV-2 variants. Whole-study findings and limits: Substantial response breadth was reportedly seen for spike-specific CD8+ and CD4+ T cells after vaccination.

Treatment reported: roughly 18 received Ad26.COV2.S at low or high dose, single or two shots; 5 received placebo; per-sample allocation not given. Each sample was drawn 63 days after the first injection (of vaccine or placebo). Here immunoSEQ multiplex PCR was the method, and the copy in TCRdb shows in-frame clones only, minus some. Among some 290,000 clones, 70% to 90% were seen once, and the ten largest hold more than 1.5%. This clonotype was sampled from a person between 18 and 59 years old who received the Ad26.COV2.S COVID-19 vaccine or a placebo. The chain couples TRBV21-1 to TRBJ2-1; the table calls TRBD2, which could not be checked here. TRBV21-1 is a pseudogene locus. Source: peripheral blood, taken in a trial of Ad26.COV2.S vaccine versus placebo. The CDR3 DNA sequence: TGTGCCAGCAGCCCCGGCTTCGAGCGGGGGAGCTCCTACAATGAGCAGTTCTTC. It encodes CASSPGFERGSSYNEQFF.